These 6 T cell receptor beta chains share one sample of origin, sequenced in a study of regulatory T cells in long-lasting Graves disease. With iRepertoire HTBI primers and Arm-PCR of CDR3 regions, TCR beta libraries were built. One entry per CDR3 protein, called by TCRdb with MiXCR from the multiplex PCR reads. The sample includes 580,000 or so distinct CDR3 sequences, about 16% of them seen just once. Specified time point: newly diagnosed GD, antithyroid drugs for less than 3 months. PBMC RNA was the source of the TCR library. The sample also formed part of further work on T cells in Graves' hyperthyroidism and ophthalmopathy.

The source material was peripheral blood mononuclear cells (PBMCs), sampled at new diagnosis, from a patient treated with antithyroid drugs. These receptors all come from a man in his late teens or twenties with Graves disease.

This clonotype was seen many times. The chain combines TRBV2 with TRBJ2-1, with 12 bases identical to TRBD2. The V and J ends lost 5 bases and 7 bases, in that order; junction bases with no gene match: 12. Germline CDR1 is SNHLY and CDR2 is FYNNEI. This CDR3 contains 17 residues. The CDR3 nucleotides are TGTGCCAGCAGTACCCGACTAGCGGGAGCCGGGGGGAATGAGCAGTTCTTC. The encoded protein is CASSTRLAGAGGNEQFF.

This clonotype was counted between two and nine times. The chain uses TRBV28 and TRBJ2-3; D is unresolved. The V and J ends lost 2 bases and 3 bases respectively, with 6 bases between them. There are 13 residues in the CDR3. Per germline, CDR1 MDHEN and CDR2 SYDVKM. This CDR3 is CASSLRITDTQYF. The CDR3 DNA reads TGTGCCAGCAGTTTACGGATTACAGATACGCAGTATTTT. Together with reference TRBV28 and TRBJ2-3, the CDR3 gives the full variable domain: DVKVTQSSRYLVKRTGEKVFLECVQDMDHENMFWYRQDPGLGLRLIYFSYDVKMKEKGDIPEGYSVSREKKERFSLILESASTNQTSMYLCASSLRITDTQYFGPGTRLTVL.

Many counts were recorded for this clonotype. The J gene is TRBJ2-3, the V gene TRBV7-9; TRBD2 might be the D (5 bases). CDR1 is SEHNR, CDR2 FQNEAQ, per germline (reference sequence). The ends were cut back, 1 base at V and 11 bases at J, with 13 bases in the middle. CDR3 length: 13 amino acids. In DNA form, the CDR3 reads TGTGCCAGCAGCTTAGGTCTCGGAGGTGGGCAGTATTTT. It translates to CASSLGLGGGQYF.

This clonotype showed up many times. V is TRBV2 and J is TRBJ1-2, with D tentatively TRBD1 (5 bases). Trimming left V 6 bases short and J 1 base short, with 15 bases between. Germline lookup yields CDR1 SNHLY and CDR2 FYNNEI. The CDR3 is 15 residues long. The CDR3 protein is CASSASGTINYGYTF. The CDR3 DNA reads TGTGCCAGCAGCGCCTCCGGGACGATTAACTATGGCTACACCTTC.

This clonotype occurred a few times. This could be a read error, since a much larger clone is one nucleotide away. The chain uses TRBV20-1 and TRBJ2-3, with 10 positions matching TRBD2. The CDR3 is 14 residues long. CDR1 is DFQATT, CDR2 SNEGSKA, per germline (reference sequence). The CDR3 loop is CNARDRLAGDTQYF. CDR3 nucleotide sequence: TGCAATGCTAGAGATAGACTAGCGGGAGATACGCAGTATTTT.

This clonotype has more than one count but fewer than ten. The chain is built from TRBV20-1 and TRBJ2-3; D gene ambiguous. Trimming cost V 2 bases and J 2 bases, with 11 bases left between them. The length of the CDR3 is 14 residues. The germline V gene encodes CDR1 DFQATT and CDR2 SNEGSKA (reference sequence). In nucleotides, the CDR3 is TGCAGTGCTAGAAAAGACACCTCCACAGATACGCAGTATTTT. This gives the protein CSARKDTSTDTQYF.